Each of the 29 T cell receptor beta chains below was sequenced from the same sample in a study of metastatic and nonmetastatic thyroid tumors. With MiXCR, TCRdb reprocessed the PCR reads. The sample has tens of thousands of clones, roughly a quarter seen once. Thyroid surgery had not been preceded by any treatment in any patient. The sample consisted of blood. These receptors were taken from a female donor with papillary thyroid cancer or a benign thyroid nodule (not recorded which). Some clones in this sample may be carry-over from other donors' samples.

This clone was counted many times. The V gene is TRBV7-2, the J gene TRBJ2-7; 8 bases agree with TRBD1. The CDR3 extends over 15 amino acids. Trimming cost V 5 bases and J 4 bases; bases outside gene matches: 10. Germline CDR1 is SGHTA and CDR2 is FQGNSA. For the CDR3, the DNA is TGTGCCAGCAGCCTCGGACAGGGTCAGAATTACGAGCAGTACTTC. Residues: CASSLGQGQNYEQYF.

This clone was counted at least ten times. CDR3 loop: CSASHQKRDRPYNEQFF. CDR3 DNA: TGCAGTGCTAGCCATCAAAAGCGGGACCGCCCCTACAATGAGCAGTTCTTC. This chain uses TRBV20-1 with TRBJ2-1; 7 bases line up with TRBD2. Germline CDR1 is DFQATT and CDR2 is SNEGSKA (reference sequence). This CDR3 contains 17 residues. The trim removed 3 bases at V and 2 bases at J, leaving 13 bases unmatched.

There are many counts of this clone. The V gene is TRBV9, the J gene TRBJ1-2; 8 positions agree with TRBD1. V trimming: 3 bases; J trimming: 1 base; junction bases outside the gene matches: 8. This CDR3 is 16 amino acids long. Per the germline V gene, CDR1 is SGDLS and CDR2 is YYNGEE. For the CDR3, the DNA is TGTGCCAGCAGCGCCCACCGGGACAGGAATAACTATGGCTACACCTTC. Amino acids: CASSAHRDRNNYGYTF.

In this sample, this clone is medium-sized (0.01 to 0.1%). V usage is TRBV6-1 and J usage is TRBJ1-2, with TRBD1 matching 8 bases. CDR1 and CDR2 (germline): MNHNS, SASEGT. J was trimmed by 8 bases and V by 0 bases; bases with no gene match: 8. This CDR3 is 15 amino acids long. CDR3 nucleotide sequence: TGTGCCAGCAGTGAAGCAGCGACAGGGGCGGCGGGCTACACCTTC. Its translation is CASSEAATGAAGYTF.

Many counts were recorded for this clone. The gene calls are TRBV2 and TRBJ1-1; unclear D gene. The CDR3 sequence is 12 residues long. V gave up 4 bases and J gave up 4 bases, with 7 bases separating them. Germline V gene lookup returns CDR1 SNHLY and CDR2 FYNNEI. DNA for the CDR3: TGTGCCAGCAGTGTTTGGGTCACTGAAGCTTTCTTT. Translation gives CASSVWVTEAFF.

This clone was recorded a few times. The rearrangement joins TRBV15 to TRBJ1-5, with D tentatively TRBD1 (5 bases). Trimming took off 0 bases at V and 2 bases at J, with 8 bases between the two ends. Germline V gene data show CDR1 as LNHNV and CDR2 as YYDKDF (reference sequence). The CDR3 has 15 residues. DNA of the CDR3: TGTGCCACCAGCAGAGATAGGACACGCAATCAGCCCCAGCATTTT. It yields the protein CATSRDRTRNQPQHF.

The chain recombines TRBV5-6 with TRBJ1-2; D gene ambiguous. The V and J ends lost 0 bases and 5 bases respectively, with 8 bases between them. Germline values: CDR1 SGHDT, CDR2 YYEEEE. The CDR3 is made up of 13 amino acids. The CDR3 DNA reads as TGTGCCAGCAGCTTGGGCGATAAGTATGGCTACACCTTC. Residues: CASSLGDKYGYTF.

In its sample, this clone was seen many times. The J gene is TRBJ1-5, the V gene TRBV28; 8 bases are shared with TRBD1. The CDR3 has 15 residues. Germline values: CDR1 MDHEN, CDR2 SYDVKM. V shed 6 bases, J shed 7 bases, and the junction held 11 bases outside the gene matches. DNA of the CDR3: TGTGCCAGCAGCCCGGCACAGGGGGGGAGCCAGCCCCAGCATTTT. Translated: CASSPAQGGSQPQHF. The entire variable domain, with the rest obtained from reference TRBV28 and TRBJ1-5, is as follows: DVKVTQSSRYLVKRTGEKVFLECVQDMDHENMFWYRQDPGLGLRLIYFSYDVKMKEKGDIPEGYSVSREKKERFSLILESASTNQTSMYLCASSPAQGGSQPQHFGDGTRLSIL.

This clone was seen a few times. The CDR3 does not end in the conserved phenylalanine or tryptophan, so this is likely a read error. The V call is TRBV6-1, the J call TRBJ1-2; maybe TRBD1 (5 bases). The CDR3 has 11 residues. Trimming pared 5 bases from V and 8 bases from J, leaving 9 bases between. CDR1 MNHNS and CDR2 SASEGT come from the germline V gene. DNA of the CDR3: TGTGCCAGCAGTCAGGGTGACGGCTACACCCTC. Translating it yields CASSQGDGYTL.

This clone appeared a few times. V is TRBV25-1 and J is TRBJ2-4, with D possibly being TRBD2 (5 bases). The CDR3 runs 16 residues. Germline CDR1 is MGHDK and CDR2 is SYGVNS. Trimming pared 6 bases from V and 0 bases from J, leaving 15 bases between. The CDR3 DNA reads as TGTGCCAGCAGCGCTCCCGGGGAAAGAGCCAAAAACATTCAGTACTTC. Amino acid sequence: CASSAPGERAKNIQYF.

The V call is TRBV20-1, the J call TRBJ2-7, with 8 bases fitting TRBD1. The length of the CDR3 is 14 residues. V was pared by 5 bases and J by 5 bases, with 11 bases of the junction left unmatched. The germline gives CDR1 DFQATT, CDR2 SNEGSKA (reference sequence). The CDR3 loop is CSASSRDRFNEQYF. The CDR3 DNA follows: TGCAGTGCTTCGTCCCGGGACAGGTTCAACGAGCAGTACTTC.

J is TRBJ2-1 and V is TRBV6-5; 7 nucleotides line up with TRBD2. CDR3 length: 18 residues. Germline V gene lookup returns CDR1 MNHEY and CDR2 SVGAGI. The V and J ends lost 7 bases and 1 base, in that order; junction bases with no gene match: 16. CDR3 in amino acids: CASIRYGGAGTSYNEQFF. The DNA of the CDR3 is TGTGCCAGCATTCGGTATGGAGGAGCGGGGACTTCCTACAATGAGCAGTTCTTC.

The chain couples TRBV30 to TRBJ1-6; perhaps TRBD1 as D (6 bases). The V end lost 3 bases, the J end lost 9 bases, and 18 bases lay between the germline ends. The CDR3 length is 15 residues. Per germline, CDR1 GTSNPN and CDR2 SVGIG (reference sequence). The CDR3 sequence: CAWRGAGRDSSPLHF. CDR3 in DNA: TGTGCCTGGAGGGGGGCGGGGCGGGACTCTTCACCCCTCCACTTT. Together with reference TRBV30 and TRBJ1-6, the CDR3 gives the full variable domain: SQTIHQWPATLVQPVGSPLSLECTVEGTSNPNLYWYRQAAGRGLQLLFYSVGIGQISSEVPQNLSASRPQDRQFILSSKKLLLSDSGFYLCAWRGAGRDSSPLHFGNGTRLTVT.

This clone was seen many times. Just one base apart from a much larger clone, this may be a read error. The V and J genes are TRBV12-3 or TRBV12-4 and TRBJ2-7; D gene ambiguous. V was shortened by 1 base and J by 0 bases, with 13 bases between the two germline ends. The CDR3 length is 16 residues. The CDR3 region has the DNA TGTGCCAGCAGTTTAGGGGCAGTTACCAACTCCTACGAGCAGTACTTC. It codes for CASSLGAVTNSYEQYF.

This clone was picked up many times. J is TRBJ1-6 and V is TRBV4-1; 8 positions agree with TRBD1. V shed 1 base, J shed 0 bases, and the junction held 2 bases outside the gene matches. The CDR3 contains 17 residues. In germline, CDR1 is MGHRA, CDR2 YSYEKL. This CDR3 is CASSQVDRVSYNSPLHF. The CDR3 region has the DNA TGCGCCAGCAGCCAAGTGGACAGGGTCTCCTATAATTCACCCCTCCACTTT.

In this sample, this clone turned up a few times. The DNA of the CDR3 is TGTGCCAGCAGCCGCGTATTACTAGCGAGCGAGCAGTACTTC. It codes for CASSRVLLASEQYF. This chain links TRBV3-1 with TRBJ2-7; 7 positions agree with TRBD2. The CDR3 runs to 14 residues. Germline V CDR1 and CDR2: LGHDT, YNNKEL (reference sequence). Trimming removed 4 bases from V and 6 bases from J; junction bases left unmatched: 9.

This clone was seen a handful of times. V gene TRBV6-4 combines with J gene TRBJ2-1, with D tentatively TRBD2 (6 bases). Germline CDR1 is MRHNA and CDR2 is SNTAGT. The ends were cut back, 5 bases at V and 5 bases at J, with 19 bases in the middle. The length of the CDR3 is 16 residues. CDR3 sequence: CASSLVAGGSNNEQFF. The CDR3 nucleotides are TGTGCCAGCAGTCTCGTAGCTGGAGGGTCAAACAATGAGCAGTTCTTC.

This clone was counted ten times or more. V and J are TRBV24-1 and TRBJ2-2, with TRBD2 identical over 7 bases. The CDR3 spans 17 residues. The germline V gene encodes CDR1 KGHDR and CDR2 SFDVKD. With V trimmed by 3 bases and J by 4 bases, 10 bases remained unmatched. CDR3 residues: CATSDPLTSSGTGELFF. The CDR3 DNA sequence: TGTGCCACCAGTGATCCCCTGACTAGCAGCGGCACCGGGGAGCTGTTTTTT.

The chain combines TRBV7-8 with TRBJ2-7; TRBD2 agrees at 10 bases. The CDR3 is 14 amino acids. With 5 bases clipped from V and 3 bases from J, the junction kept 4 bases outside the gene matches. Per germline, CDR1 SGHVS and CDR2 FQNEAQ. The CDR3 spells CASSLGLAVYEQYF. The CDR3 DNA sequence: TGTGCCAGCAGCCTCGGACTAGCGGTCTACGAGCAGTACTTC.

This clone was seen a handful of times. The CDR3 here is CASLKSGGAWNEQFF. The CDR3 DNA reads TGTGCCAGCTTAAAAAGCGGGGGGGCCTGGAATGAGCAGTTCTTC. This chain links TRBV27 with TRBJ2-1; 10 nucleotides match TRBD2. CDR3 length: 15 amino acids. V lost 8 bases to trimming and J lost 7 bases; unmatched junction nucleotides: 11. Germline-derived CDR1 and CDR2 are MNHEY and SMNVEV (reference sequence).

This clone showed up just once. V gene TRBV11-2 combines with J gene TRBJ2-2; D is possibly TRBD2 (5 bases). The V and J ends lost 1 base and 0 bases respectively, with 12 bases between them. CDR3 length: 17 amino acids. Germline V gene data show CDR1 as SGHAT and CDR2 as FQNNGV. For the CDR3, the DNA is TGTGCCAGCAGCTTAGGACGGCGGGTATCGAACACCGGGGAGCTGTTTTTT. Translation gives CASSLGRRVSNTGELFF.

J is TRBJ1-2 and V is TRBV19; D is ambiguous. CDR1 and CDR2 from the germline V gene are LNHDA and SQIVND (reference sequence). The CDR3 consists of 14 residues. With 5 bases removed from V and 7 bases from J, the gap between germline ends came to 17 bases. CDR3 nucleotides: TGTGCCAGTAGTCCCTTGAGGAGGTCCAGTGGCTACACCTTC. Translating gives CASSPLRRSSGYTF.

This clone has a count of ten or more. This chain joins TRBV18 and TRBJ2-2; TRBD1 is a possible D gene (5 bases). Trimming took off 3 bases at V and 2 bases at J, with 7 bases between the two ends. The germline V gene encodes CDR1 KGHSH and CDR2 LQKENI. The CDR3 spans 14 residues. CDR3 sequence (DNA): TGTGCCAGCTCACCCGACAGAAACACCGGGGAGCTGTTTTTT. Encoded protein: CASSPDRNTGELFF.

This clone came up many times. This sequence joins TRBV11-1 and TRBJ2-7, with D perhaps matching TRBD1 or TRBD2 (5 bases each). Per germline, CDR1 SGHAT and CDR2 FQDESV (reference sequence). CDR3 length equals 15 residues. V was clipped by 8 bases and J by 1 base, with 18 bases between them. CDR3 loop: CASSTSGPSSYEQYF. In nucleotides, the CDR3 is TGTGCCAGCTCCACCTCGGGACCCTCATCCTACGAGCAGTACTTC.

The table lists this clone with a few counts. The rearrangement joins TRBV12-3 or TRBV12-4 to TRBJ2-7; perhaps TRBD2 as D (6 bases). The ends were cut back, 4 bases at V and 3 bases at J, with 16 bases in the middle. CDR3 length: 15 amino acids. CDR3 sequence (DNA): TGTGCCAGCAGTTACGAAGCGGGTCGGCTCTACGAGCAGTACTTC. Its translation is CASSYEAGRLYEQYF.

The chain recombines TRBV11-2 with TRBJ2-1, with TRBD2 identical over 11 bases. The germline V gene encodes CDR1 SGHAT and CDR2 FQNNGV. This CDR3 contains 17 residues. V was clipped by 5 bases and J by 6 bases; unmatched bases: 12. CDR3: CASSPTSGRSPFNEQFF. The CDR3 DNA sequence: TGTGCCAGCAGCCCCACTAGCGGGAGAAGCCCATTCAATGAGCAGTTCTTC.

This clone was seen at least ten times. This chain links TRBV12-3 or TRBV12-4 with TRBJ2-3; D not resolved. Deletions cut 1 base from V and 6 bases from J, with 5 bases between. This CDR3 is 12 amino acids long. The CDR3 nucleotides read TGTGCCAGCAGTTTAGGTACGGATACGCAGTATTTT. Its protein product is CASSLGTDTQYF.

This clone has a count of ten or more. A single base separates this from a much larger clone, so it may be a read error. In the same sample, other DNA sequences code for this CDR3. J is TRBJ2-1 and V is TRBV12-3 or TRBV12-4, with TRBD2 identical over 9 bases. V dropped 6 bases and J dropped 7; count of bases not matched to a gene: 4. The CDR3 is 13 amino acids. The CDR3 bases are TGTGCCAGCAGGCGGGAGGGGGGGAATGAGCAGTTCTTC. It encodes CASRREGGNEQFF.

This sequence joins TRBV19 and TRBJ1-5, with TRBD1 matching over 8 bases. CDR3 size: 16 residues. Germline V gene lookup returns CDR1 LNHDA and CDR2 SQIVND (reference sequence). Germline trimming cut 6 bases from V and 1 base from J; bases unmatched to any gene: 8. The chain's CDR3 is CASRGRTGLSNQPQHF. In DNA form, the CDR3 reads TGTGCCAGTAGGGGAAGGACAGGGTTAAGCAATCAGCCCCAGCATTTT.